Listed below are T cell receptor beta chains from one sample, sequenced in a study of blood T cell repertoires in COVID-19. The protocol was immunoSEQ multiplex PCR, while the TCRdb copy is restricted to in-frame clones and leaves out a portion. The sample shows around 120,000 clones, 75% to 95% of them seen only once. What was sequenced was peripheral blood. These receptor sequences come from a human donor with active COVID-19. The donor label of this sample is uncertain. The CDR3 runs from the conserved cysteine through the conserved F or W. The D gene is left open where the match is weak. Not all rows give a size; the values are once, few, many and, for expanded clones, a class.

d_gene,j_gene,v_gene,abundance,CDR3aa,CDR3nt
.,TRBJ1-1,TRBV6-2/TRBV6-3,once,CASSKDRGNTEAFF,TGTGCCAGCAGTAAGGATCGAGGGAACACTGAAGCTTTCTTT
.,TRBJ2-7,TRBV24-1,once,CATSQGPEQYF,TGTGCCACCAGTCAGGGCCCCGAGCAGTACTTC
.,TRBJ2-3,TRBV7-2,.,CASSLYLTGGADTQYF,TGTGCCAGCAGCTTATACCTCACAGGGGGGGCAGATACGCAGTATTTT
.,TRBJ2-7,TRBV6-1,.,CASSEAGQITYEQYF,TGTGCCAGCAGTGAGGCGGGACAGATCACCTACGAGCAGTACTTC
TRBD1,TRBJ1-1,TRBV9,.,CASSAHAPDRDRGWDTEAFF,TGTGCCAGCAGCGCCCACGCTCCCGACCGGGACAGGGGTTGGGACACTGAAGCTTTCTTT
TRBD1,TRBJ2-5,TRBV19,.,CASSTTGGYQETQYF,TGTGCCAGTAGTACTACAGGGGGCTACCAAGAGACCCAGTACTTC
.,TRBJ1-2,TRBV27,once,CASSLGVGGYGYTF,TGTGCCAGCAGTTTGGGGGTGGGGGGCTATGGCTACACCTTC
.,TRBJ1-2,TRBV6-5,.,CASSQTGPWYGYTF,TGTGCCAGCAGTCAAACAGGGCCCTGGTATGGCTACACCTTC
TRBD1,TRBJ1-4,TRBV7-9,.,CASSSGQATNEKLFF,TGTGCCAGCAGCTCGGGACAGGCAACTAATGAAAAACTGTTTTTT
.,TRBJ2-7,TRBV14,.,CASREGTNDEQYF,TGTGCCAGCAGGGAGGGGACGAACGACGAGCAGTACTTC
.,TRBJ1-5,TRBV15,.,CATSRDFSRGYNQPQHF,TGTGCCACCAGCAGAGATTTTTCAAGGGGGTACAATCAGCCCCAGCATTTT
.,TRBJ1-6,TRBV7-9,.,CASSLAGGGYNSPLHF,TGTGCCAGCAGCTTAGCAGGCGGGGGTTATAATTCACCCCTCCACTTT
TRBD1,TRBJ2-7,TRBV3-1/TRBV3-2,.,CASSLSGTGGDYEQYF,TGTGCCAGCAGCCTATCCGGGACAGGGGGCGACTACGAGCAGTACTTC
.,TRBJ2-3,TRBV5-6,.,CASSLPSTDTQYF,TGTGCCAGCAGCCTACCTAGCACAGATACGCAGTATTTT
.,TRBJ1-2,TRBV6-6,.,CASSYSPGGDYTF,TGTGCCAGCAGTTACTCGCCCGGAGGGGACTACACCTTC
.,TRBJ2-3,TRBV5-4,.,CASSFSSGAADTQYF,TGTGCCAGCAGCTTCTCTAGTGGGGCGGCAGATACGCAGTATTTT
TRBD1,TRBJ1-1,TRBV7-9,.,CASSSRDRAKPEAFF,TGTGCCAGCAGCTCGCGGGACAGGGCGAAGCCTGAAGCTTTCTTT
.,TRBJ2-1,TRBV12-5,.,CASGLPGGPEGEQFF,TGTGCTAGTGGTTTGCCAGGGGGGCCAGAGGGTGAGCAGTTCTTC
TRBD2,TRBJ2-5,TRBV19,.,CATAGGASGGPYQETQYF,TGTGCCACCGCCGGGGGTGCTAGCGGGGGGCCGTACCAAGAGACCCAGTACTTC
TRBD2,TRBJ2-1,TRBV15,.,CATSREVRGGPPGLQFF,TGTGCCACCAGCAGAGAAGTTCGGGGGGGCCCCCCTGGATTGCAGTTCTTC
.,TRBJ2-7,TRBV10-2,once,CAASRGGPYEQYF,TGCGCCGCCAGCCGAGGTGGCCCCTACGAGCAGTACTTC
.,TRBJ2-7,TRBV5-4,.,CASRSEQASYEQYF,TGTGCCAGCAGATCGGAACAGGCGTCCTACGAGCAGTACTTC
.,TRBJ2-2,TRBV7-3,once,CASRQGGTGELFF,TGTGCCAGCAGGCAGGGGGGCACCGGGGAGCTGTTTTTT
.,TRBJ1-2,TRBV5-1,.,CASSLGPGDGYTF,TGCGCCAGCAGCTTGGGACCAGGGGATGGCTACACCTTC
.,TRBJ2-3,TRBV2,.,CASSEARAAPIYF,TGTGCCAGCAGTGAAGCGCGGGCGGCCCCAATCTATTTT
.,TRBJ2-1,TRBV29-1,.,CSVELGGGAYNEQFF,TGCAGCGTTGAACTAGGGGGGGGCGCATACAATGAGCAGTTCTTC
.,TRBJ2-2,TRBV7-2,.,CASSSRTGSRNPNTGELFF,TGTGCCAGCAGCTCCAGGACGGGGTCCCGTAATCCTAACACCGGGGAGCTGTTTTTT
.,TRBJ2-6,TRBV27,once,CASSTSPGANVLTF,TGTGCCAGCAGTACATCCCCTGGGGCCAACGTCCTGACTTTC
.,TRBJ2-7,TRBV6-6,once,CASSYLGGYEQYF,TGTGCCAGCAGTTACCTGGGGGGCTACGAGCAGTACTTC
TRBD2,TRBJ2-7,TRBV7-8,.,CASSLPGTSNEQYF,TGTGCCAGCAGCCTCCCCGGGACTAGCAACGAGCAGTACTTC
TRBD1,TRBJ2-2,TRBV29-1,.,CSVTGTGNTGELFF,TGCAGCGTTACCGGGACAGGGAACACCGGGGAGCTGTTTTTT
.,TRBJ2-7,TRBV4-1,.,CASSQPTRSYEQYF,TGCGCCAGCAGCCAACCTACTCGATCCTACGAGCAGTACTTC
TRBD2,TRBJ2-1,TRBV4-3,.,CASSQDSVRSGGPGGNEQFF,TGCGCCAGCAGCCAAGATAGTGTAAGGAGCGGGGGGCCCGGAGGTAATGAGCAGTTCTTC
.,TRBJ2-5,TRBV5-6,.,CASSLQGPETQYF,TGTGCCAGCAGCCTACAGGGTCCGGAGACCCAGTACTTC
.,TRBJ2-5,TRBV27,.,CASRRPGQGFETQYF,TGTGCCAGCAGACGGCCGGGGCAGGGGTTTGAGACCCAGTACTTC
.,TRBJ2-1,TRBV4-3,.,CASSFSTGYNEQFF,TGCGCCAGCAGTTTCTCGACTGGATACAATGAGCAGTTCTTC
TRBD2,TRBJ2-3,TRBV7-2,.,CASSLRLAHTDTQYF,TGTGCCAGCAGCCTACGACTAGCCCACACAGATACGCAGTATTTT
.,TRBJ2-2,TRBV18,.,CASSPRAGATNTGELFF,TGTGCCAGCTCACCTCGGGCGGGGGCTACGAACACCGGGGAGCTGTTTTTT
.,TRBJ2-5,TRBV4-2,few,CASSQDGLAPQETQYF,TGTGCCAGCAGCCAAGATGGTCTAGCACCTCAAGAGACCCAGTACTTC
.,TRBJ1-4,TRBV12-3/TRBV12-4,.,CASRWGQSEKLFF,TGTGCCAGCAGATGGGGGCAGAGTGAAAAACTGTTTTTT
TRBD2,TRBJ2-1,TRBV5-6,.,CASSPRLAGGYNEQFF,TGTGCCAGCAGCCCGCGACTAGCGGGGGGGTACAATGAGCAGTTCTTC
.,TRBJ1-6,TRBV5-1,few,CASSSEGLASPLHF,TGCGCCAGCAGCAGCGAGGGTCTGGCTTCACCCCTCCACTTT
.,TRBJ1-1,TRBV19,.,CASSWIWGGNTEAFF,TGTGCCAGTAGTTGGATATGGGGGGGCAACACTGAAGCTTTCTTT
.,TRBJ1-2,TRBV28,.,CASSLLTGPNGYGYTF,TGTGCCAGCAGTTTACTGACAGGACCCAACGGCTATGGCTACACCTTC
TRBD1,TRBJ1-1,TRBV29-1,.,CSVDFSGGQTEAFF,TGCAGCGTTGATTTTTCAGGGGGGCAGACTGAAGCTTTCTTT
TRBD2,TRBJ2-7,TRBV5-1,.,CASSLVGSSGGAGEQYF,TGCGCCAGCAGCTTGGTTGGTTCTAGCGGGGGGGCTGGTGAGCAGTACTTC
.,TRBJ2-1,TRBV18,once,CASSPEWQINNEQFF,TGTGCCAGCTCACCGGAGTGGCAGATTAACAATGAGCAGTTCTTC
.,TRBJ2-7,TRBV5-3,once,CARSFSAGVSYEQYF,TGTGCCAGAAGTTTTTCTGCAGGGGTCTCCTACGAGCAGTACTTC
TRBD2,TRBJ2-3,TRBV5-6,.,CASSSPGLAGSSTDTQYF,TGTGCCAGCAGCTCTCCCGGACTAGCGGGATCTAGCACAGATACGCAGTATTTT
TRBD1,TRBJ2-7,TRBV4-3,.,CASSQEEGQGSYEQYF,TGCGCCAGCAGCCAAGAAGAGGGACAGGGCTCCTACGAGCAGTACTTC
.,TRBJ2-5,TRBV6-2/TRBV6-3,.,CASSYAPMSGYVGETQYF,TGTGCCAGCAGTTACGCGCCGATGAGCGGTTATGTCGGGGAGACCCAGTACTTC
TRBD1,TRBJ1-1,TRBV18,.,CASSPMGQGSEFTEAFF,TGTGCCAGCTCACCAATGGGACAGGGCTCGGAATTCACTGAAGCTTTCTTT
.,TRBJ2-3,TRBV7-2,.,CASSSGYHGGTDTQYF,TGTGCCAGCAGCTCAGGATACCATGGTGGCACAGATACGCAGTATTTT
.,TRBJ1-2,TRBV4-1,.,CASSQDGARRTYGYTF,TGCGCCAGCAGCCAAGATGGAGCGCGGAGAACCTATGGCTACACCTTC
.,TRBJ1-2,TRBV6-2/TRBV6-3,.,CASSYSKNRVRYTF,TGTGCCAGCAGTTACTCGAAGAACAGGGTACGCTACACCTTC
.,TRBJ2-5,TRBV6-2/TRBV6-3,.,CASSPLDGRETQYF,TGTGCCAGCAGCCCACTAGACGGCCGGGAGACCCAGTACTTC
.,TRBJ2-2,TRBV6-5,.,CASRASGGELFF,TGTGCCAGCAGGGCCAGCGGGGGGGAGCTGTTTTTT
.,TRBJ2-1,TRBV19,.,CASKDRGGSLASYNEQFF,TGTGCCAGTAAGGACCGTGGAGGCTCCCTCGCATCCTACAATGAGCAGTTCTTC
.,TRBJ1-2,TRBV6-6,.,CASSDASGLKDGYTF,TGTGCCAGCAGTGATGCGTCAGGGCTTAAGGATGGCTACACCTTC